This T cell receptor (beta chain) emerged from a study of blood T cell repertoires in COVID-19. Germline loops: CDR1 MNHEY, CDR2 SMNVEV (reference sequence). Losses at the gene ends were 6 bases for V and 5 bases for J; bases not matched to a gene: 9. The CDR3 loop spans 15 amino acids. This clone has a handful of counts. Only in-frame clones appear in the TCRdb table, and some are missing; sequencing was by immunoSEQ multiplex PCR. Of tens of thousands of clones in the sample, around 83% were seen once. The chain employs TRBV27 and TRBJ2-7; 11 bases match TRBD1. The sequence was obtained from a man between 65 and 85 years old with acute or convalescent COVID-19. The specimen sequenced was peripheral blood. Here the CDR3 DNA reads TGTGCCAGCAGCCCGCGGGACAGGGGGAGCCACGAGCAGTACTTC. Its translation is CASSPRDRGSHEQYF.